This TCR beta chain was profiled in a study of T cell repertoires in cytomegalovirus infection. Study-wide results and limits: The ex vivo response was dominated by HLA-C-restricted CMV-specific TCR beta clonotypes. Pooled public TCR beta family frequency picked out CMV carriers with the relevant HLA.

This clonotype was recorded a few times. Its target is not known. The CDR3 has 15 residues. Germline V CDR1 and CDR2: LNHNV, YYDKDF (reference sequence). J lost 6 bases, V lost 3 bases, and 7 bases had no gene match. TCRdb reprocessed the reads with MiXCR, giving one entry per CDR3 protein. This table has over 150,000 distinct CDR3 sequences, 15% to 20% appearing once. Sequencing was done on a sample of CD8+ T cells from PBMCs. This clonotype was obtained from a human donor in good health (CMV status not recorded). Some clones in this sample may be carry-over from other donors' samples. V is TRBV15 and J is TRBJ1-2, with 10 bases that match TRBD1. The DNA for the CDR3 is TGTGCCACCAGCAGGACAGGGGGCACAGTCGATGGCTACACCTTC. Translated, it gives CATSRTGGTVDGYTF.